One sample yielded the 20 T cell receptor beta chains listed below, sequenced in a study of blood T cell repertoires in COVID-19. Some clones are missing from TCRdb's copy, which holds only in-frame ones; the method was immunoSEQ multiplex PCR. The table lists around 200,000 clones, more than 75% of them singletons. Sequenced material: peripheral blood. The source of these receptors is a man in his forties with active or convalescent COVID-19.

The V call is TRBV5-1, the J call TRBJ2-5, with 14 bases matching TRBD2. The germline V gene has CDR1 SGHRS and CDR2 YFSETQ. The CDR3 has 17 residues. Trimming took 4 bases from V and 3 from J; bases not matched to a gene: 8. The CDR3 protein is CASSRLAGGILEETQYF. As DNA, the CDR3 is TGCGCCAGCAGCCGACTAGCGGGAGGGATTTTAGAAGAGACCCAGTACTTC. Full variable domain (missing parts from reference TRBV5-1 and TRBJ2-5): KAGVTQTPRYLIKTRGQQVTLSCSPISGHRSVSWYQQTPGQGLQFLFEYFSETQRNKGNFPGRFSGRQFSNSRSEMNVSTLELGDSALYLCASSRLAGGILEETQYFGPGTRLLVL.

This chain links TRBV5-1 with TRBJ1-1; 8 bases map to TRBD1. The ends lost 1 base at V and 1 base at J; junction bases unmatched: 3. Germline CDR1 is SGHRS and CDR2 is YFSETQ. This CDR3 region has 15 residues. The CDR3 loop is CASSLSGQGNTEAFF. In nucleotides, the CDR3 is TGCGCCAGCAGCTTGTCCGGACAGGGGAACACTGAAGCTTTCTTT.

This rearrangement joins TRBV28 to TRBJ2-7, with TRBD1 identical over 8 bases. The CDR3 consists of 15 residues. Unmatched junction bases numbered 8, after V lost 5 bases and J lost 2 bases. CDR1 and CDR2 (germline): MDHEN, SYDVKM. CDR3 loop: CASSPRTGSAYEQYF. Written as DNA, the CDR3 is TGTGCCAGCAGTCCCCGGACAGGGAGCGCCTACGAGCAGTACTTC.

The chain carries TRBV19 and TRBJ2-7; 7 bases line up with TRBD2. CDR3 size: 13 residues. CDR1 and CDR2 (germline): LNHDA, SQIVND (reference sequence). Germline trimming cut 6 bases from V and 3 bases from J; bases unmatched to any gene: 5. The CDR3 is CASRSGLNYEQYF. DNA for the CDR3: TGTGCCAGTAGGTCGGGACTAAACTACGAGCAGTACTTC.

V and J are TRBV19 and TRBJ1-1; 7 bases fit TRBD1. From germline, CDR1 is LNHDA and CDR2 SQIVND (reference sequence). The ends lost 3 bases at V and 4 bases at J; junction bases unmatched: 5. CDR3 size: 14 residues. The CDR3 DNA is TGTGCCAGTAGTATTAACGACAGGGCCACTGAAGCTTTCTTT. It is translated as CASSINDRATEAFF.

J is TRBJ2-6 and V is TRBV18; TRBD2 agrees at 9 bases. V was clipped by 5 bases and J by 2 bases; unmatched bases: 7. The CDR3 is 17 amino acids. Germline lookup yields CDR1 KGHSH and CDR2 LQKENI. This chain's CDR3 is CASSEKVAGAGANVLTF. The CDR3 DNA reads TGTGCCAGCTCAGAGAAGGTAGCGGGAGCTGGGGCCAACGTCCTGACTTTC. Together with reference TRBV18 and TRBJ2-6, the CDR3 gives the full variable domain: NAGVMQNPRHLVRRRGQEARLRCSPMKGHSHVYWYRQLPEEGLKFMVYLQKENIIDESGMPKERFSAEFPKEGPSILRIQQVVRGDSAAYFCASSEKVAGAGANVLTFGAGSRLTVL.

This sequence joins TRBV9 and TRBJ1-6; 7 bases match TRBD1. The CDR3 totals 17 residues. Germline lookup yields CDR1 SGDLS and CDR2 YYNGEE. The V gene end was trimmed by 0 bases and the J gene end by 6 bases; junction bases not matched to a gene: 9. CDR3 DNA sequence: TGTGCCAGCAGCGTAGGTGGAGGGGGCGTATTTAATTCACCCCTCCACTTT. Amino acid sequence: CASSVGGGGVFNSPLHF.

The chain recombines TRBV4-2 with TRBJ1-2, with 7 bases that match TRBD1. The CDR3 contains 15 residues. The V gene's germline CDR1 is LGHNA and CDR2 YNFKEQ. The V and J ends lost 4 bases and 3 bases, in that order; junction bases with no gene match: 8. CDR3 in DNA: TGTGCCAGCAGCCGCAGCAGGGACAGCGACTATGGCTACACCTTC. It specifies CASSRSRDSDYGYTF.

This clone appeared a single time. CDR3 sequence reads: CASRAPAGGYTF. Written as DNA, the CDR3 is TGCGCCAGCAGGGCGCCGGCAGGTGGCTACACCTTC. V and J are TRBV5-1 and TRBJ1-2; D remains unclear. From germline, CDR1 is SGHRS and CDR2 YFSETQ. Trimming removed 5 bases from V and 7 bases from J, with 12 bases in between. The CDR3 is 12 amino acids. Based on the CDR3 plus reference TRBV5-1 and TRBJ1-2, the full variable domain is KAGVTQTPRYLIKTRGQQVTLSCSPISGHRSVSWYQQTPGQGLQFLFEYFSETQRNKGNFPGRFSGRQFSNSRSEMNVSTLELGDSALYLCASRAPAGGYTFGSGTRLTVV.

The chain couples TRBV19 to TRBJ1-2; D possibly corresponds to TRBD1 (6 bases). The V and J ends lost 4 bases and 0 bases respectively, with 12 bases between them. The CDR3 has 15 residues. Germline V CDR1 and CDR2: LNHDA, SQIVND (reference sequence). This CDR3 reads CASSTLQGSNYGYTF. CDR3 nucleotide sequence: TGTGCCAGTAGTACCTTACAGGGCTCTAACTATGGCTACACCTTC.

The chain employs TRBV27 and TRBJ2-5; 9 bases match TRBD1. The CDR3 runs 15 residues. Germline V gene sequence: CDR1 MNHEY, CDR2 SMNVEV (reference sequence). The V and J ends lost 5 bases and 5 bases, in that order; junction bases with no gene match: 9. CDR3 loop: CASSTSGTGKETQYF. In DNA, the CDR3 is TGTGCCAGCAGTACCTCCGGGACAGGGAAGGAGACCCAGTACTTC.

The genes are TRBV4-1 and TRBJ2-3; 9 nucleotides match TRBD1. CDR1 and CDR2 (germline): MGHRA, YSYEKL. This CDR3 has 15 amino acids. The trim removed 4 bases at V and 5 bases at J, leaving 7 bases unmatched. As DNA, the CDR3 is TGCGCCAGCAGCCTTCGGGACAGGGCGATAGATACGCAGTATTTT. Its protein product is CASSLRDRAIDTQYF.

This rearrangement joins TRBV10-3 to TRBJ2-4; 9 bases align to TRBD2. This CDR3 has 16 residues. The V gene end was trimmed by 3 bases and the J gene end by 1 base; junction bases not matched to a gene: 4. Per germline, CDR1 ENHRY and CDR2 SYGVKD. In DNA form, the CDR3 reads TGTGCCATCAGTGACGCGGGAGGGTTTGCCAAAAACATTCAGTACTTC. Its translation is CAISDAGGFAKNIQYF.

J is TRBJ1-6 and V is TRBV28, with unresolved D. There are 13 residues in the CDR3. Germline assignment: CDR1 MDHEN and CDR2 SYDVKM. The CDR3 DNA follows: TGTGGCGTTAAGAGGGCATGGGGTTCACCCCTCCACTTT. Translated, it gives CGVKRAWGSPLHF. Full variable domain (rest looked up from reference TRBV28 and TRBJ1-6): DVKVTQSSRYLVKRTGEKVFLECVQDMDHENMFWYRQDPGLGLRLIYFSYDVKMKEKGDIPEGYSVSREKKERFSLILESASTNQTSMYLCGVKRAWGSPLHFGNGTRLTVT.

In its sample, this clone was seen once. The genes are TRBV27 and TRBJ1-1, with 7 bases that match TRBD1. V lost 6 bases and J lost 1; bases outside the gene matches: 5. CDR1 and CDR2 (germline): MNHEY, SMNVEV (reference sequence). This CDR3 is 14 amino acids long. The DNA for the CDR3 is TGTGCCAGCAGCCATCGGGACAGGAACACTGAAGCTTTCTTT. It specifies CASSHRDRNTEAFF.

The rearrangement uses TRBV5-6 and TRBJ1-5; TRBD1 might be the D (5 bases). CDR1 is SGHDT and CDR2 is YYEEEE in the germline V gene. The CDR3 loop spans 16 amino acids. Trimming took 1 base from V and 2 from J, leaving 13 bases between them. CDR3 sequence reads: CASSLSRDLRNQPQHF. CDR3 coding DNA: TGTGCCAGCAGCTTGTCTAGGGACTTACGCAATCAGCCCCAGCATTTT.

The rearrangement links TRBV5-6 to TRBJ2-1; no clear D. The V and J ends lost 4 bases and 3 bases respectively, with 8 bases between them. The CDR3 loop spans 13 amino acids. The V gene's germline CDR1 is SGHDT and CDR2 YYEEEE. This CDR3 is CASSQLNYNEQFF. CDR3 coding DNA: TGTGCCAGCAGCCAACTAAACTACAATGAGCAGTTCTTC.

The rearrangement links TRBV19 to TRBJ2-7; perhaps TRBD1 as D (7 bases). V lost 4 bases and J lost 3, with 16 bases in between. This CDR3 spans 15 amino acids. From germline, CDR1 is LNHDA and CDR2 SQIVND (reference sequence). This chain's CDR3 is CASSTAGQGVYEQYF. CDR3 DNA: TGTGCCAGTAGTACGGCGGGGCAGGGGGTCTACGAGCAGTACTTC.

This chain joins TRBV5-6 and TRBJ1-3; 7 nucleotides line up with TRBD1. Per the germline V gene, CDR1 is SGHDT and CDR2 is YYEEEE. The ends lost 0 bases at V and 3 bases at J; junction bases unmatched: 3. CDR3 length: 15 amino acids. The CDR3 DNA follows: TGTGCCAGCAGCTTGGACAGGGGCAGTGGAAACACCATATATTTT. It encodes CASSLDRGSGNTIYF.

This clone was seen a handful of times. The CDR3, as DNA: TGTGCCAGCAGCCCCTGGTCGGGTTCCACTGAAGCTTTCTTT. This encodes CASSPWSGSTEAFF. The chain links TRBV7-3 to TRBJ1-1; the D is unclear. With 5 bases removed from V and 4 bases from J, the gap between germline ends came to 14 bases. This CDR3 comprises 14 residues. Germline V gene data show CDR1 as SGHTA and CDR2 as FQGTGA.